The source of this T cell receptor beta chain is a study of blood T cell repertoires in COVID-19. Germline CDR1 is SGHTA and CDR2 is FQGNSA. The CDR3 is 13 residues long. Trimming removed 4 bases from V and 3 bases from J, with 6 bases in between. As processed by the authors: Cell counts per sample came from amplifying reference gene primers. The table came from immunoSEQ multiplex PCR; TCRdb's copy has only in-frame clones and leaves some out. V and J calls and clone size follow that table, whereas D and trimming were derived from the DNA. The repertoire holds over 250,000 clones, with about 90% as singletons.

This receptor was identified in a woman aged 40 to 55 who had recovered from COVID-19. Material for sequencing was peripheral blood. The chain employs TRBV7-2 and TRBJ2-2; D is unclear. The CDR3 protein is CASSSKYTGELFF. DNA for the CDR3: TGTGCCAGCAGCTCCAAATACACCGGGGAGCTGTTTTTT.